This record covers a single TCR beta chain. The sample originates from a study of blood T cell repertoires in COVID-19. Across the whole study: The samples span acute and convalescent COVID-19 from the United States, Italy and Spain. Nucleic acid was either cDNA or gDNA, and it came from T cells, B-cell-depleted T cells, or PBMCs.

Original processing methods: It was from reference gene primer amplification that nucleated cell counts were estimated. Clones were read by immunoSEQ multiplex PCR, and TCRdb kept only the in-frame ones, dropping some. V, J and clone size were drawn from that table, and D and trimming were deduced from the DNA. This table has a few hundred thousand clones, about 90% appearing once. The CDR3 extends over 14 amino acids. Germline CDR1 is SGHRS and CDR2 is YFSETQ. J was trimmed by 4 bases and V by 3 bases; bases with no gene match: 4. Enrolment of Seattle patients took place during active infection, and they were followed longitudinally.

The chain employs TRBV5-1 and TRBJ2-5; 9 bases agree with TRBD1. The sequenced material came from peripheral blood. This receptor was taken from a woman in her seventies with COVID-19, enrolled during active disease. The CDR3 spells CASSSGQGRETQYF. The CDR3 DNA follows: TGCGCCAGCAGCTCGGGACAGGGAAGAGAGACCCAGTACTTC. The full variable domain, rest sourced from reference TRBV5-1 and TRBJ2-5, is KAGVTQTPRYLIKTRGQQVTLSCSPISGHRSVSWYQQTPGQGLQFLFEYFSETQRNKGNFPGRFSGRQFSNSRSEMNVSTLELGDSALYLCASSSGQGRETQYFGPGTRLLVL.